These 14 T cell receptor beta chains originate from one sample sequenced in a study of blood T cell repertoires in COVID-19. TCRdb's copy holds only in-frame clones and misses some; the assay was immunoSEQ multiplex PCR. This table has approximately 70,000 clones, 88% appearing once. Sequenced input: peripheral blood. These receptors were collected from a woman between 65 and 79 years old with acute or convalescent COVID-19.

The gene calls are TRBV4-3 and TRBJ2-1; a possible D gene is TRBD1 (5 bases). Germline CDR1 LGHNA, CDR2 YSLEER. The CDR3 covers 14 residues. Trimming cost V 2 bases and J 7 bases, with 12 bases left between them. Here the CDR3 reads CASSQLGDLNEQFF. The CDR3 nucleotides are TGCGCCAGCAGCCAATTAGGGGATTTGAATGAGCAGTTCTTC.

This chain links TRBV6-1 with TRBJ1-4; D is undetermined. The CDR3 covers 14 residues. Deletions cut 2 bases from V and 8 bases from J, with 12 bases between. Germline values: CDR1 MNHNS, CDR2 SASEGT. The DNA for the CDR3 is TGTGCCAGCAGTGAATTGGGGTCGGGAGAAAAACTGTTTTTT. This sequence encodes CASSELGSGEKLFF.

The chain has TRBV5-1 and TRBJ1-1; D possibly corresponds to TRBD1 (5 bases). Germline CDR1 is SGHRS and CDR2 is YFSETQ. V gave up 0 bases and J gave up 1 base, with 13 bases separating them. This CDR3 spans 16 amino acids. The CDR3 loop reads CASSLVDRSGNTEAFF. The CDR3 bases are TGCGCCAGCAGCTTGGTAGACAGATCAGGGAACACTGAAGCTTTCTTT.

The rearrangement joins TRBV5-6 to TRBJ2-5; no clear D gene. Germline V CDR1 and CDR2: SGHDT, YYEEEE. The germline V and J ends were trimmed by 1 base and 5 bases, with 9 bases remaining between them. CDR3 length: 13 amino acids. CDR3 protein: CASSLLARETQYF. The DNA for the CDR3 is TGTGCCAGCAGCTTGTTGGCTAGGGAGACCCAGTACTTC.

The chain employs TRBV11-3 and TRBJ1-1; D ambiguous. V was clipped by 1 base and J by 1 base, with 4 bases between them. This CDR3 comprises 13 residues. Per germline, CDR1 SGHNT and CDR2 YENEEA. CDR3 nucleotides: TGTGCCAGCAGCTTAGCCAGGAACACTGAAGCTTTCTTT. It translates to CASSLARNTEAFF.

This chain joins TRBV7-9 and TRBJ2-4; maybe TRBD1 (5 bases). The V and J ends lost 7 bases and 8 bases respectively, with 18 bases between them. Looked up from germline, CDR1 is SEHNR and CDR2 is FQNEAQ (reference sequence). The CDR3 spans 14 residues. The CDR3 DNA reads TGTGCCAGCACCCTTGGAAGGGGTCGGGACATTCAGTACTTC. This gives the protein CASTLGRGRDIQYF.

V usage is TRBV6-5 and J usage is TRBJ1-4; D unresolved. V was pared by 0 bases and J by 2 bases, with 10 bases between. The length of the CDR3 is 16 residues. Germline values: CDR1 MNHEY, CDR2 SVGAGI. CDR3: CASSYSRGLTNEKLFF. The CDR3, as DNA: TGTGCCAGCAGTTACTCGAGAGGCCTTACTAATGAAAAACTGTTTTTT.

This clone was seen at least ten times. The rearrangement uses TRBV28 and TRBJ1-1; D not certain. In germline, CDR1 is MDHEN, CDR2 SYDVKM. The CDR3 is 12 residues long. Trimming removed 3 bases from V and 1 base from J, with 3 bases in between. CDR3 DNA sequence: TGTGCCAGCAGTTTCAGGAACACTGAAGCTTTCTTT. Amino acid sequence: CASSFRNTEAFF. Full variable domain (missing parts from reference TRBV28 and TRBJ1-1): DVKVTQSSRYLVKRTGEKVFLECVQDMDHENMFWYRQDPGLGLRLIYFSYDVKMKEKGDIPEGYSVSREKKERFSLILESASTNQTSMYLCASSFRNTEAFFGQGTRLTVV.

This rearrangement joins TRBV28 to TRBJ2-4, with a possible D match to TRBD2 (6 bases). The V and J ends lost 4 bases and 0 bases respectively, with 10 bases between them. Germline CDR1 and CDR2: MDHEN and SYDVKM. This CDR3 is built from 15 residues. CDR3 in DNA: TGTGCCAGCAGTTCGAGGGGACTAGCCAAAAACATTCAGTACTTC. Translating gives CASSSRGLAKNIQYF.

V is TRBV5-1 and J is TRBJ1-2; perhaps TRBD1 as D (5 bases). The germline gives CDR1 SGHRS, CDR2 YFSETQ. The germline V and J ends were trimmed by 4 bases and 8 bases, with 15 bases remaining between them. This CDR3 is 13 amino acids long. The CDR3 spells CASSHEGVKGYTF. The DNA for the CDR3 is TGCGCCAGCAGCCATGAAGGGGTGAAGGGCTACACCTTC.

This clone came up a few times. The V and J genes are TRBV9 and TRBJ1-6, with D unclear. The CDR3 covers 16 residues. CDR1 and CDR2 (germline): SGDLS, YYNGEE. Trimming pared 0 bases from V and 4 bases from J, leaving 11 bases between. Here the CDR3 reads CASSVDEQPYNSPLHF. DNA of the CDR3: TGTGCCAGCAGCGTAGATGAACAGCCATATAATTCACCCCTCCACTTT.

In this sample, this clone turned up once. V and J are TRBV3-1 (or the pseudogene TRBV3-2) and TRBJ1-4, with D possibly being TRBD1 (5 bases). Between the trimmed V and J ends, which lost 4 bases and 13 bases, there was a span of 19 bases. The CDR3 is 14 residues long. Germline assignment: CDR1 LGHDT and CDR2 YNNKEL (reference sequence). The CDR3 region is CASSPVGVHPLLFF. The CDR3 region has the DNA TGTGCCAGCAGCCCAGTAGGGGTCCATCCTTTACTGTTTTTT.

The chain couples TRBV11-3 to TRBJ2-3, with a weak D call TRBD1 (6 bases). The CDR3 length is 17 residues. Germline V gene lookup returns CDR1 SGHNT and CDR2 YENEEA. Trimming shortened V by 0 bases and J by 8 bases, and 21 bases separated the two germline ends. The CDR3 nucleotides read TGTGCCAGCAGCTTAGAACCGCCTCAACAGGGTAGGGCTACGCAGTATTTT. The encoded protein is CASSLEPPQQGRATQYF.

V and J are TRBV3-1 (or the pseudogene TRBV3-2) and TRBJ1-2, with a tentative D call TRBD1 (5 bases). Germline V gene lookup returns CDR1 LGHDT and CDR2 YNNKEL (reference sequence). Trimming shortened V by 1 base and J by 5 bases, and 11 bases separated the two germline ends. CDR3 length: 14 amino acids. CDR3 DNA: TGTGCCAGCAGCCAAGTGCGGGGGGGATATGGCTACACCTTC. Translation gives CASSQVRGGYGYTF.